This T cell receptor beta chain emerged from a study of shared clonotypes between healthy human individuals. Assay used: immunoSEQ multiplex PCR; TCRdb lists only in-frame clones, some missing. The sample shows approximately 2,000,000 clones, 80% to 95% of them seen only once. The V end lost 3 bases, the J end lost 0 bases, and 8 bases lay between the germline ends. This CDR3 is 14 amino acids long. Per the germline V gene, CDR1 is MNHEY and CDR2 is SVGAGI. The sample was naive CD4+ T cells from PBMCs. Subset in this sample: CD45RA+ positively selected. The genes are TRBV6-5 and TRBJ1-1; D gene unclear. The sequence derives from a man between 18 and 35 years old in good health. Some clones in this sample may be carry-over from other donors' samples. The chain's CDR3 is CASSYTRMNTEAFF. CDR3 nucleotide sequence: TGTGCCAGCAGTTATACCCGGATGAACACTGAAGCTTTCTTT.